The clone carrying this T cell receptor (beta chain) has just one count. This entry belongs to a study of blood T cell repertoires in COVID-19. At the level of the study: T cells, B-cell-depleted T cells, or PBMCs supplied cDNA or gDNA.

Authors' methods: Nucleated cell counts were estimated from reference gene primer amplification. Only in-frame clones appear in the TCRdb table, and some are missing; sequencing was by immunoSEQ multiplex PCR. V and J calls and clone size come straight from that table; D and trimming were deduced from the DNA. Here the sample spans about 97,000 clones, roughly four fifths being singletons. Germline loops: CDR1 SNHLY, CDR2 FYNNEI. The CDR3 extends over 14 amino acids. Losses at the gene ends were 8 bases for V and 5 bases for J; bases not matched to a gene: 9. The sample was peripheral blood. This receptor was obtained from a man in his sixties or seventies with acute or convalescent COVID-19. This chain uses TRBV2 with TRBJ1-5; 7 bases are shared with TRBD1. The CDR3 DNA is TGTGCCAGCGGGGGGACAGCCGGGGATCAGCCCCAGCATTTT. Its translation: CASGGTAGDQPQHF.